This section outlines one TCR beta chain sequence together with its context. Assay used: immunoSEQ multiplex PCR; TCRdb lists only in-frame clones, some missing. The table records around 250,000 clones, about 87% of them present only once. The sample comes from a study of Ad26.COV2.S vaccination and SARS-CoV-2 variants. From germline, CDR1 is MNHEY and CDR2 SMNVEV (reference sequence). CDR3 length equals 15 residues. With 3 bases clipped from V and 0 bases from J, the junction kept 5 bases outside the gene matches. Treatment in this sample: some 19 received Ad26.COV2.S at low or high dose, single or two shots; 5 received placebo; per-sample allocation not given. Repertoires come from day 63 after the first vaccine or placebo injection. Donor was an adult aged 18-55 years in Boston.

The source of this sequence is a person aged 18-60 years who received the Ad26.COV2.S COVID-19 vaccine or a placebo. The chain is built from TRBV27 and TRBJ2-7; 7 bases fit TRBD1. The sample here was peripheral blood, taken in a trial of Ad26.COV2.S vaccine versus placebo. CDR3 sequence reads: CASSFTGTASYEQYF. CDR3 nucleotide sequence: TGTGCCAGCAGTTTCACCGGGACAGCCTCCTACGAGCAGTACTTC.